The TCR beta chain under discussion was sequenced for a study of T cells in Graves' hyperthyroidism and ophthalmopathy (dated by TCRdb to about 2019). About the study as a whole: Peripheral blood samples were taken at the time of initial diagnosis, prior to any treatment. TCR V-J signatures able to tell the groups apart were searched for in a discovery cohort of some 100 patients, of whom 40 to 45 had Graves' ophthalmopathy and around 56 had stable Graves' hyperthyroidism. Prospective prediction of ophthalmopathy was tested in an independent validation cohort of 18 to 20 hyperthyroidism patients and 17 patients who later progressed to ophthalmopathy. The 75 to 100 discovery patients were randomly divided into training and test sets at a 7:3 ratio. In about 6 Graves' hyperthyroidism patients, the study also compared T-cell repertoires from thyroid tissue with T-cell repertoires from blood. After blood sampling, hyperthyroidism patients were treated with methimazole at a starting dose of 30 mg daily, and ophthalmopathy patients were treated with high-dose intravenous methylprednisolone. TCR Vbeta CDR3 sequencing of 120 to 150 peripheral blood samples (over 40 ophthalmopathy, 75 hyperthyroidism and approximately 17 progressor patients) is reported in the paper. Broad study findings and their caveats: Most expanded thyroid clonotypes (frequency above 0.001) were also detected in blood, suggesting blood repertoires may reflect thyroid immune responses. Ophthalmopathy was separated from stable hyperthyroidism by a 13 V-J signature model, with 85% to 90% sensitivity and about 81% specificity obtained in cross-validation and 80%/75% obtained in testing. In validation, progression to ophthalmopathy was predicted by the model with approximately 67% sensitivity and roughly 72% specificity, a median of about 6.4 months before onset. Sample size was not statistically predetermined, and blinding of investigators to group allocation was not performed.

Stable Graves' hyperthyroidism was defined as no progression to ophthalmopathy during 18 months of follow-up. Hyperthyroidism patients were newly diagnosed, with disease duration under 2 months, and aged 18 to 65 years. Patients with uncontrolled infections, other autoimmune diseases, pregnancy or lactation were excluded. Diagnoses were based on clinical symptoms, serum thyroxine and TRAb, thyroid ultrasound and orbital computed tomography. Ficoll-Paque density gradient centrifugation was used to isolate PBMCs from about 9 ml of fresh peripheral blood. Total RNA was extracted with Trizol reagent, and quality was checked on an Agilent 2100 Bioanalyzer. This clonotype was picked up a small number of times. The antigen this receptor binds is unknown. The record has no base qualities; no much larger clone is one base away. Unmatched junction bases come to 9, with V trimmed by 7 bases and J by 5 bases. The CDR3 runs 15 residues from the cysteine to the phenylalanine. Only the CDR3 region is kept as DNA, spanning 45 bases read in frame from base 1. CDR1 and CDR2 are read off the germline V gene (reference sequence) as LGHDT and YNNKEL.

Amplification of TCR beta CDR3 regions was carried out from RNA transcripts. For the first round of RT-PCR on the TCR CDR3, the HTBI primer set was used together with the Qiagen OneStep RT-PCR kit. The libraries were constructed in a second round of multiplex PCR and then size-selected and purified. Sequencing of the libraries was done on an Illumina HiSeq2000 using paired-end 100 bp reads. Concerning the study's data processing: SOAPnuke was used to process the raw data, throwing out any read that contained adapters or uncalled bases, had a mean Phred below 15, or lacked an exact constant-primer or identifier match. High-quality paired reads were merged using COPE v1.2.5, and each unique nucleotide sequence was defined as a clonotype. Clonotypes were aligned to IMGT TRBV, TRBD and TRBJ reference segments using MiTCR v1.1. Only V-J combinations with frequency above 0.0001, covering about 99% of repertoires, were analysed. A TCS score was defined as the ratio between F50 (clonal expansion) and ExV (chaos), using BLOSUM62-based TCRdist between CDR3 peptides within each V-J. Welch's t-statistics and random forest reduced 500 to 550 V-J features to under 15, which were used in a naive Bayes classifier (R e1071). TCRdb reran the public reads through fastp at Q25 and MiXCR, keeping productive beta chains. Merged by CDR3 protein, the rows form single entries marked with the most common genes and DNA. V and J calls and clone size were set by TCRdb, not the authors. This sample gives approximately 590,000 distinct CDR3 sequences in total; around a sixth of them show up just once. Jointly, the top ten make up around 7.8% of the sample.

Recombination connected TRBV3-1 to TRBJ2-2; the junction holds 8 bases that match TRBD1. The sequence was obtained from a woman in her 30s with Graves' hyperthyroidism. Sequenced material: blood. For the CDR3, the sequence is CASNLLRGRTGELFF. The DNA sequence is TGTGCCAGCAACCTCCTCAGGGGGCGGACCGGGGAGCTGTTTTTT.